The entry below describes one T cell receptor beta chain. The source of the sample is a study of blood T cell repertoires in COVID-19. In the authors' workflow: Researchers report that nucleated cell counts were estimated from reference gene primer amplification. TCRdb's table, derived via immunoSEQ multiplex PCR, lists solely in-frame clones and lacks some. V and J calls and clone size come straight from that table; D and trimming were deduced from the DNA. The data contain about 130,000 clones, roughly 83% of them seen just once; the ten biggest clones take up approximately 10%. Categorization into cohorts depended on clinical history that participants reported. Cohort 3 recovered donors had two negative PCRs, clearance, or symptom resolution. Germline trimming cut 5 bases from V and 2 bases from J; bases unmatched to any gene: 12. The CDR3 extends over 18 amino acids. Germline V gene lookup returns CDR1 MDHEN and CDR2 SYDVKM.

The rearrangement links TRBV28 to TRBJ2-5; TRBD2 matches 12 bases. Sequenced: PBMCs or T cells enriched from blood (not recorded which). This sequence originates from a middle-aged man who had recovered from COVID-19. The CDR3, as DNA: TGTGCCAGCAGTCCTAAAGGTGGACTAGCGGGGTTTCAAGAGACCCAGTACTTC. This gives the protein CASSPKGGLAGFQETQYF. The full variable domain, completed using reference TRBV28 and TRBJ2-5, is DVKVTQSSRYLVKRTGEKVFLECVQDMDHENMFWYRQDPGLGLRLIYFSYDVKMKEKGDIPEGYSVSREKKERFSLILESASTNQTSMYLCASSPKGGLAGFQETQYFGPGTRLLVL.